These 7 T cell receptor beta chains came from one sample sequenced in a study of blood T cells in healthy people across ages. Alongside a J-beta primer mix, a sample-barcoded 5' primer served in a second PCR lasting 7 to 11 cycles. Each CDR3 protein is one row after TCRdb ran MiXCR on the 5' RACE reads. Of about 970,000 distinct CDR3 sequences listed, roughly 51% are singletons. Sequenced material: blood. The receptors derive from an older woman in good health.

This chain connects TRBV12-3 or TRBV12-4 to TRBJ2-7; 8 bases agree with TRBD1. Trimming took 5 bases from V and 7 from J; bases not matched to a gene: 7. CDR3 size: 13 residues. The CDR3 sequence is CASSTPGGREQYF. Written as DNA, the CDR3 is TGTGCCAGCAGTACCCCAGGGGGCCGGGAGCAGTACTTC.

The V call is TRBV7-9, the J call TRBJ1-5; TRBD1 aligns across 7 bases. V lost 5 bases and J lost 3; bases outside the gene matches: 10. CDR1 is SEHNR, CDR2 FQNEAQ, per germline (reference sequence). This CDR3 contains 16 residues. The CDR3 here is CASSRGDGTDNQPQHF. CDR3 DNA: TGTGCCAGCAGCAGGGGCGACGGGACAGACAATCAGCCCCAGCATTTT.

V is TRBV4-1 and J is TRBJ2-1; 10 bases agree with TRBD2. CDR1 and CDR2 from the germline V gene are MGHRA and YSYEKL. V lost 2 bases to trimming and J lost 2 bases; unmatched junction nucleotides: 3. The CDR3 is made up of 16 amino acids. This CDR3 is CASSQRTSGTYNEQFF. DNA for the CDR3: TGCGCCAGCAGCCAACGGACTAGCGGTACCTACAATGAGCAGTTCTTC.

The chain couples TRBV4-2 to TRBJ1-4; tentatively, D is TRBD1 (5 bases). Germline V lookup: CDR1 LGHNA, CDR2 YNFKEQ. V was pared by 4 bases and J by 5 bases, with 14 bases between. CDR3 length: 15 residues. The CDR3 region is CASSLEGSLNEKLFF. The CDR3 DNA follows: TGTGCCAGCAGCCTCGAGGGGAGCCTCAATGAAAAACTGTTTTTT.

CDR3 nucleotides: TGTGCCAGCACCCTCGGTGGGGGCGGGAACATTCAGTACTTC. Protein product: CASTLGGGGNIQYF. J is TRBJ2-4 and V is TRBV7-2; possibly TRBD1 for D (6 bases). The CDR3 contains 14 residues. V shed 7 bases and J shed 7 bases, with 17 bases lying between them. Germline V gene data show CDR1 as SGHTA and CDR2 as FQGNSA.

The table lists this clonotype with a few counts. V is TRBV15 and J is TRBJ2-6; maybe TRBD1 (6 bases). There are 15 residues in the CDR3. The germline V gene has CDR1 LNHNV and CDR2 YYDKDF (reference sequence). The germline V and J ends were trimmed by 7 bases and 0 bases, with 10 bases remaining between them. The CDR3 sequence is CATNLQGSGANVLTF. Here the CDR3 DNA reads TGTGCCACCAACCTACAGGGCTCTGGGGCCAACGTCCTGACTTTC.

The chain has TRBV25-1 and TRBJ2-7, with 12 positions matching TRBD1. V shed 3 bases and J 4 bases; nucleotides not matched to a gene: 10. The CDR3 extends over 17 amino acids. Germline V CDR1 and CDR2: MGHDK, SYGVNS. The CDR3 here is CASSDPSEGQGAYEQYF. CDR3 DNA sequence: TGTGCCAGCAGTGACCCATCCGAGGGACAGGGGGCGTACGAGCAGTACTTC.